These T cell receptor beta chains were read from a single sample in a study of human thymus T cells. Using immunoSEQ multiplex PCR, the repertoire was profiled, and TCRdb retains in-frame clones only, with some absent. The sample shows about 60,000 clones, around 94% of them seen only once. Specimen: blood. These receptor sequences come from a boy under two years old with a congenital heart defect but otherwise immunologically healthy. CDR3s include the opening cysteine and the closing phenylalanine or tryptophan. A D gene is named only where the DNA matches it firmly. Some rows have no size entry. The others give once, few or many, or a class for an expanded clone.

size,J,D,V,DNA,CDR3
.,TRBJ1-2,.,TRBV7-2,TGTGCCAGCAGCCCCAGTGGACGAACGGCCTCAAGCTACACCTTC,CASSPSGRTASSYTF
.,TRBJ2-3,.,TRBV18,TGTGCCAGCTCACCAGGGAATCAAGATACGCAGTATTTT,CASSPGNQDTQYF
.,TRBJ2-7,.,TRBV20-1,TGCAGTGTGCGGGGTACCTACGAGCAGTACTTC,CSVRGTYEQYF
.,TRBJ2-1,TRBD1,TRBV28,TGTGCCAGCAGGACAGGGGGCAATGAGCAGTTCTTC,CASRTGGNEQFF
.,TRBJ2-1,.,TRBV19,TGTGCCAGTAGTAGGCAGGCGCTATCCTACAATGAGCAGTTCTTC,CASSRQALSYNEQFF
.,TRBJ2-5,.,TRBV21-1,TGTGCCAGCAGCAAAAGGCCATACCAAGAGACCCAGTACTTC,CASSKRPYQETQYF
.,TRBJ1-2,.,TRBV30,TGTGCCTGGAGGGGGCGGAACTATGGCTACACCTTC,CAWRGRNYGYTF
.,TRBJ2-5,TRBD1,TRBV19,TGTGCCAGTAGTCCGGACAGGGCCAAAGAGACCCAGTACTTC,CASSPDRAKETQYF
.,TRBJ2-5,TRBD2,TRBV10-3,TGTGCCATCAGGCCGGGACTAGAGGGAGTGACCCAGTACTTC,CAIRPGLEGVTQYF
few,TRBJ1-2,.,TRBV6-5,TGTGCCAGCAGTTACTCTTGGATGACTCAGTATGGCTACACCTTC,CASSYSWMTQYGYTF
.,TRBJ2-4,TRBD2,TRBV19,TGTGCCAGTAGTGCGGGACTAGCGGATACACTAGCCAAAAACATTCAGTACTTC,CASSAGLADTLAKNIQYF
.,TRBJ1-3,.,TRBV5-6,TGTGCCAGCAGCTTGAACAGGGCGTCCGGAAACACCATATATTTT,CASSLNRASGNTIYF
.,TRBJ2-4,.,TRBV5-4,TGTGCCAGCAGCCCCTCCGTGGGCGGGACGACTACACTAGCCAAAAACATTCAGTACTTC,CASSPSVGGTTTLAKNIQYF
.,TRBJ2-7,TRBD1,TRBV7-2,TGTGCCAGCAGCTTAGCCGACAGGGGGCTCCACAGCTCCTACGAGCAGTACTTC,CASSLADRGLHSSYEQYF
.,TRBJ2-5,TRBD2,TRBV4-2,TGTGCCAGCAGCCTTTCCGTTACTAGCGGGGGAGGAGAGACCCAGTACTTC,CASSLSVTSGGGETQYF
once,TRBJ1-5,TRBD1,TRBV2,TGTGCCAGCAGTGTTTGGGGACAGATCCCTGGCCAGCCCCAGCATTTT,CASSVWGQIPGQPQHF
.,TRBJ1-5,.,TRBV16,TGTGCCAGCAGCCTCCGGGACCTCAATCAGCCCCAGCATTTT,CASSLRDLNQPQHF
.,TRBJ1-5,TRBD1,TRBV28,TGTGCCAGCAGTACGATCAGGGGGCGCAGGGCCCCCCAGCCCCAGCATTTT,CASSTIRGRRAPQPQHF
.,TRBJ2-5,TRBD2,TRBV28,TGTGCCAGCAGTCCTACTAGCGGAGTTCAAGAGACCCAGTACTTC,CASSPTSGVQETQYF
.,TRBJ2-5,.,TRBV12-2,TGTGCAAGTCGCTTTAGACAGGGAGGACAAGAGACCCAGTACTTC,CASRFRQGGQETQYF
.,TRBJ2-2,.,TRBV7-9,TGTGCCAGCAGCTTAACAGGCGTAAACACCGGGGAGCTGTTTTTT,CASSLTGVNTGELFF
once,TRBJ2-7,TRBD1,TRBV11-2,TGTGCCAGCAGCATTGGGACAGACCCCTCCTACGAGCAGTACTTC,CASSIGTDPSYEQYF
.,TRBJ2-2,TRBD2,TRBV7-9,TGTGCCAGCAGCGGGACTAGCGGGAGGGTTAACACCGGGGAGCTGTTTTTT,CASSGTSGRVNTGELFF
.,TRBJ2-7,TRBD2,TRBV18,TGTGCCAGCTCACCACAGTCCCCGGGACTAGGGAACTACGAGCAGTACTTC,CASSPQSPGLGNYEQYF
.,TRBJ1-1,.,TRBV4-1,TGCGCCAGCAGCCAAGTCTACAGGTTCACTGAAGCTTTCTTT,CASSQVYRFTEAFF
.,TRBJ1-4,.,TRBV19,TGTGCCAGTAGTCTATGGACAGTCAGTCATGAAAAACTGTTTTTT,CASSLWTVSHEKLFF
once,TRBJ2-7,.,TRBV7-2,TGTGCCAGCAGCTTAGATCCCCCCTCCCGGGCGTTCTACGAGCAGTACTTC,CASSLDPPSRAFYEQYF
.,TRBJ2-5,.,TRBV6-6,TGTGCCAGCAGTTTAGGAGAGACCCAGTACTTC,CASSLGETQYF
.,TRBJ1-2,.,TRBV28,TGTGCCAGCAGTTCGCAAGGGCTCTATGGCTACACCTTC,CASSSQGLYGYTF
.,TRBJ2-7,.,TRBV6-5,TGTGCCAGCAGTTCCCCGGGATACGAGCAGTACTTC,CASSSPGYEQYF
once,TRBJ1-6,.,TRBV5-4,TGTGCCAGCAGGGTAGGGAGCTCCTATAATTCACCCCTCCACTTT,CASRVGSSYNSPLHF
.,TRBJ2-3,TRBD2,TRBV7-3,TGTGCCAGCAGCTTACTCCCCCTAGCGGGGGGGCACATTAGGACAGATACGCAGTATTTT,CASSLLPLAGGHIRTDTQYF
.,TRBJ2-3,TRBD2,TRBV5-3,TGTGCCAGAAGCTCACCTTGGACTAGCGGTACCACAGATACGCAGTATTTT,CARSSPWTSGTTDTQYF
.,TRBJ2-7,TRBD1,TRBV11-2,TGTGCCAGCAGCTTAGGACCGACAGGGGGCTACGAGCAGTACTTC,CASSLGPTGGYEQYF
few,TRBJ2-4,.,TRBV7-5,TGTGCCAGCAGCTTAGCGCTGGGGGTGGCCAAAAACATTCAGTACTTC,CASSLALGVAKNIQYF
.,TRBJ1-1,TRBD1,TRBV4-2,TGTGCCAGCAGCCTACTTAAACAGGGGGCCACTGAAGCTTTCTTT,CASSLLKQGATEAFF
.,TRBJ1-2,.,TRBV6-1,TGTGCCAGCAGTGAAGGCAGTTTCTATGGCTACACCTTC,CASSEGSFYGYTF
.,TRBJ2-1,.,TRBV5-1,TGCGCCAGCAGCATCCGGGACTCCCCTTTCTCCTACAATGAGCAGTTCTTC,CASSIRDSPFSYNEQFF
.,TRBJ2-7,.,TRBV6-5,TGTGCCAGCAGTAAAAGTACTAAAACCTACGAGCAGTACTTC,CASSKSTKTYEQYF
.,TRBJ2-7,TRBD2,TRBV4-1,TGCGCCAGCAGCCAAGGGTGGGTTAGCGGGAAAGACTACGAGCAGTACTTC,CASSQGWVSGKDYEQYF
.,TRBJ1-3,.,TRBV28,TGTGCCAGCATCCCTCCGTCCGGTGGAAACACCATATATTTT,CASIPPSGGNTIYF
once,TRBJ2-3,TRBD2,TRBV7-9,TGTGCCAGCAGCTTAGTGCTAGCGGGCACAGATACGCAGTATTTT,CASSLVLAGTDTQYF
.,TRBJ2-1,.,TRBV10-1,TGCGCCAGCAGTGAGAGGCTCCCCGATGAGCAGTTCTTC,CASSERLPDEQFF
once,TRBJ2-1,TRBD2,TRBV2,TGTGCCAGCAGGTCGAGACTAGCGAAGGAGGAGCAGTTCTTC,CASRSRLAKEEQFF
.,TRBJ2-3,.,TRBV9,TGTGCCAGCAGCGTACAAGCTAGCCCCACAGATACGCAGTATTTT,CASSVQASPTDTQYF
.,TRBJ2-1,TRBD2,TRBV6-5,TGTGCCAGCAGTTACTCGGGACTAGCGGGAGATGAGCAGTTCTTC,CASSYSGLAGDEQFF
.,TRBJ2-5,.,TRBV7-9,TGTGCCAGCAGCTTACAGGGTGGCCAAGAGACCCAGTACTTC,CASSLQGGQETQYF
.,TRBJ1-4,.,TRBV6-5,TGTGCCAGCAGCCGGACAGTTAATGAAAAACTGTTTTTT,CASSRTVNEKLFF
.,TRBJ2-5,.,TRBV18,TGTGCCAGCTCACCATTAGGACAGTTTCAAGAGACCCAGTACTTC,CASSPLGQFQETQYF
.,TRBJ1-1,.,TRBV29-1,TGCAGCGTTGAAGGGGTGACAATAGGAGCTTTCTTT,CSVEGVTIGAFF
.,TRBJ1-1,.,TRBV10-1,TGCGCCAGCAGTTTAGACAGACTGAACACTGAAGCTTTCTTT,CASSLDRLNTEAFF
.,TRBJ2-3,.,TRBV18,TGTGCCAGCTCACCATCAGGCGATACGCAGTATTTT,CASSPSGDTQYF
.,TRBJ2-7,.,TRBV27,TGTGCCAGCAGTGGGGGCTACGAGCAGTACTTC,CASSGGYEQYF
.,TRBJ2-4,TRBD2,TRBV5-1,TGCGCCAGCAGCCCCTGGACTAGCGGGGGGGCCGGAGCCAAAAACATTCAGTACTTC,CASSPWTSGGAGAKNIQYF
.,TRBJ2-1,TRBD2,TRBV27,TGTGCCAGCAGTTTATCCGCGGGAGGTAATGAGCAGTTCTTC,CASSLSAGGNEQFF
.,TRBJ2-2,.,TRBV21-1,TGTGCCAGCAGCAAAGGGGGACAGGGGGTTATCGGGGAGCTGTTTTTT,CASSKGGQGVIGELFF
.,TRBJ2-7,TRBD1,TRBV19,TGTGCCAGTAACAGGGGGAATGGCGAGCAGTACTTC,CASNRGNGEQYF
.,TRBJ2-1,.,TRBV6-4,TGTGCCAGCAGCACGACAGTTTACAATGAGCAGTTCTTC,CASSTTVYNEQFF
few,TRBJ1-5,.,TRBV2,TGTGCCAGCAGTGATGGCAGGACCGTCGGCAATCAGCCCCAGCATTTT,CASSDGRTVGNQPQHF
once,TRBJ1-4,.,TRBV5-5,TGTGCCAGCAGCTTGACTGTCGGGGGAGGGGATAATGAAAAACTGTTTTTT,CASSLTVGGGDNEKLFF